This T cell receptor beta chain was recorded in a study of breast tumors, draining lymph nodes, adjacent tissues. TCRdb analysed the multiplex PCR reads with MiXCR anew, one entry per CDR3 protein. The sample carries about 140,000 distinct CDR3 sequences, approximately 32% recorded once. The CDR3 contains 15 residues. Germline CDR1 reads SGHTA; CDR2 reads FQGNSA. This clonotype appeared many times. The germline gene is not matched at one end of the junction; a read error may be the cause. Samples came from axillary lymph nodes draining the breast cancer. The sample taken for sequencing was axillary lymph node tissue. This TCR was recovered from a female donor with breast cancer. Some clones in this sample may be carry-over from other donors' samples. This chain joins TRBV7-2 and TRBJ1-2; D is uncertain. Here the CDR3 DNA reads TGTGCCAGCAGCTTCAGACACGATCCTAACTATGGCTACCCCTTC. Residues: CASSFRHDPNYGYPF.